The present entry profiles one TCR beta chain with its context. Its antigen is currently unknown. The donors were in the roughly 130-subject validation cohort; that cohort was separate from the roughly 680-subject first cohort. This sample is drawn from a study of cytomegalovirus exposure and HLA in healthy donors. V was clipped by 2 bases and J by 1 base; unmatched bases: 1. CDR3 length: 15 residues. CDR1 and CDR2 from the germline V gene are SGHTS and YDEGEE. Profiling relied on immunoSEQ multiplex PCR, and the TCRdb table lists in-frame clones only, not all of them. In the table there are over 200,000 clones, just over 85% of which are singletons. Study outcomes and limitations: Within the 100 to 150 validation repertoires, first-cohort TCR clusters tended to co-occur, according to a later analysis. Confirmation in vitro established that a few CMV-associated chains were specific for CMV antigens. The classifier was said to identify cytomegalovirus status with high specificity and sensitivity.

The chain has TRBV5-8 and TRBJ2-3, with 10 bases aligning to TRBD2. The sequence came from a young woman in good health and CMV-seronegative. Sequencing was carried out using PBMCs. The CDR3 DNA follows: TGTGCCAGCAGCTTTAGCGGGAGGCGCACAGATACGCAGTATTTT. This gives the protein CASSFSGRRTDTQYF.